The clone carrying this T cell receptor beta chain was counted between two and nine times. What it recognizes is unknown. Alongside blood RNA obtained from unsorted whole blood, germline DNA was also extracted. This CDR3 region has 15 residues. V lost 3 bases to trimming and J lost 0 bases; unmatched junction nucleotides: 3. Germline CDR1 and CDR2: SGHTS and YDEGEE. The entry originates in a study of tumor-infiltrating lymphocytes in primary liver carcinoma. Study-wide context: Staging placed the tumors at T1-T3 N0M0, and they measured about 4 to 11 cm across. Sequencing of the samples generated roughly 3.65 to 7.5 million productive TCRbeta reads, with similar yields across tissue types. Findings and caveats of the study: Pairs of tumor regions overlapped more than tumor-adjacent and tumor-blood pairs did. Bulk, unsorted sampling meant CD4+ and CD8+ repertoires went uncompared.

TCR beta cDNA came from roughly 0.45 ug total RNA, primed with a constant-region primer. Generation of the TCR beta libraries relied on three nested multiplex PCR rounds using slightly modified ARM-PCR. Researchers ran the first two PCR rounds for roughly 10 cycles each with TRBV1-TRBV30 forward primers and a C-beta reverse primer. Each CDR3 protein is one row after TCRdb ran MiXCR on the multiplex PCR reads. The sample shows 330,000 or so distinct CDR3 sequences, approximately 64% of them seen only once. This receptor was identified in a middle-aged man with primary liver carcinoma and hepatitis B virus infection. Sequenced material: peripheral blood. V is TRBV5-8 and J is TRBJ2-1; 7 nucleotides match TRBD1. The chain's CDR3 is CASSSTGSSYNEQFF. In nucleotides, the CDR3 is TGTGCCAGCAGCTCGACAGGGAGCTCCTACAATGAGCAGTTCTTC.